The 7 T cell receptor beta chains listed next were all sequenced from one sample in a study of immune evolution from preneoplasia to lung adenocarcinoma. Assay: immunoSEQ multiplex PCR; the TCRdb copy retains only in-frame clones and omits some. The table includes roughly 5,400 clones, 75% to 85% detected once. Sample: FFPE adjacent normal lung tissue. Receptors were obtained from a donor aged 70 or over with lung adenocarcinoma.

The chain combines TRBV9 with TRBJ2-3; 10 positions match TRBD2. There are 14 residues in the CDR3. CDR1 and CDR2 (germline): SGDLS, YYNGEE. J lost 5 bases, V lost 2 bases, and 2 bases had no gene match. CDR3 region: CASSVRLAGDTQYF. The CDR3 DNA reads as TGTGCCAGCAGCGTCCGACTAGCGGGAGATACGCAGTATTTT.

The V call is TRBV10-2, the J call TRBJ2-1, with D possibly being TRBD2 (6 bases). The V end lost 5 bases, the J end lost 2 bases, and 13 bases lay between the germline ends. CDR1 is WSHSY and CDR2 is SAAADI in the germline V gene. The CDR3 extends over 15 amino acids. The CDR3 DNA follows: TGCGCCAGCAGTCTTCTAGCGCCAACCTACAATGAGCAGTTCTTC. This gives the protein CASSLLAPTYNEQFF.

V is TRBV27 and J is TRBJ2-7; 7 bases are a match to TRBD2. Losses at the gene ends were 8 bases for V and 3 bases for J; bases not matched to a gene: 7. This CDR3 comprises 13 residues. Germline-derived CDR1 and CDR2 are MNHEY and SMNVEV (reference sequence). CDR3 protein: CASSPTSHYEQYF. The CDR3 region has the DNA TGTGCCAGCTCACCGACTAGCCACTACGAGCAGTACTTC.

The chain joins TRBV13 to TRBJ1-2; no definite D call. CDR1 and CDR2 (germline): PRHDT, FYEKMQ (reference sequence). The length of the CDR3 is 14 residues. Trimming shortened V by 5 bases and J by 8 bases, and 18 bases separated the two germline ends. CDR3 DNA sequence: TGTGCCAGCAGCCAGTCGACCCGACCCCTAGGCTACACCTTC. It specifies CASSQSTRPLGYTF.

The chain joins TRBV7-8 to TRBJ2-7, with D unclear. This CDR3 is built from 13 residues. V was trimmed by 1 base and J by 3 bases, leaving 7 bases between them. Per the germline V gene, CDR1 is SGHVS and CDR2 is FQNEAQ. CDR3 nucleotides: TGTGCCAGCAGCTTAGGGATGGGCTACGAGCAGTACTTC. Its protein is CASSLGMGYEQYF.

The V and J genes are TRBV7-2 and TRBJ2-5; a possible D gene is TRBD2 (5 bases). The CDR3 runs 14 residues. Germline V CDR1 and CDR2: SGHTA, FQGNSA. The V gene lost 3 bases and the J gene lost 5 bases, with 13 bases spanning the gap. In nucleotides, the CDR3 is TGTGCCAGCAGCTTGGGGTGGAGGTCGGAGACCCAGTACTTC. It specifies CASSLGWRSETQYF.

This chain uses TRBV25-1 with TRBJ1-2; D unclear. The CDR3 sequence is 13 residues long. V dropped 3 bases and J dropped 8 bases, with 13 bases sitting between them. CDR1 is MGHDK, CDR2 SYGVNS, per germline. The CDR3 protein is CASSESAESGYTF. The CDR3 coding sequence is TGTGCCAGCAGTGAGTCTGCCGAGAGCGGCTACACCTTC.